Below are 9 T cell receptor beta chains sequenced from a single sample in a study of monozygotic twins with inflammatory bowel disease. TCRdb derives one entry per CDR3 protein from the 5' RACE reads, leaving out DNA. Seen in this sample are some 160,000 distinct CDR3 sequences; the ten most common clones hold just under 7.5%. Sequencing used blood. These TCRs come from a human donor with ulcerative colitis or Crohn's disease, or a healthy co-twin of an affected twin (not recorded which).

This chain uses TRBV24-1 with TRBJ2-2; the D gene TCRdb calls, TRBD1, cannot be checked with no DNA. Germline assignment: CDR1 KGHDR and CDR2 SFDVKD. This CDR3 is built from 16 residues. The CDR3 sequence: CATSDRTGWDTGELFF.

The chain combines TRBV23-1 with TRBJ2-5; TCRdb picks TRBD1, but there is no DNA to check that call. TRBV23-1 is sorted into the ORF group, with uncertain function. The CDR3 extends over 16 amino acids. Here the CDR3 reads CASRLTGGMGQETQYF.

This sequence joins TRBV30 and TRBJ1-1. The germline gives CDR1 GTSNPN, CDR2 SVGIG (reference sequence). The CDR3 extends over 13 amino acids. This CDR3 is CAWSVHRATEAFF.

The chain uses TRBV5-5 and TRBJ1-2; TCRdb picks TRBD1, but there is no DNA to check that call. The CDR3 covers 14 residues. Germline lookup yields CDR1 SGHKS and CDR2 YYEKEE (reference sequence). CDR3: CASSVRDSYYGYTF.

CDR3 protein: CASRTAGTHDQYF. The V gene is TRBV19, the J gene TRBJ2-7; TCRdb proposes TRBD1, but this gene call is untestable without DNA. The CDR3 extends over 13 amino acids. Germline V gives CDR1 LNHDA, CDR2 SQIVND (reference sequence).

The chain recombines TRBV6-6 with TRBJ1-2; TCRdb's D gene call, TRBD1, goes unchecked for lack of DNA. The CDR3 sequence is 14 residues long. Germline lookup yields CDR1 MNHNY and CDR2 SVGAGI (reference sequence). The CDR3 spells CASSVLDGGGGYTF.

V is TRBV9 and J is TRBJ2-6; the TCRdb call, TRBD1, lacks DNA for checking. This CDR3 spans 18 amino acids. Looked up from germline, CDR1 is SGDLS and CDR2 is YYNGEE. The CDR3 sequence is CASSVSLSGGSGANVLTF. Filled out from reference TRBV9 and TRBJ2-6, the complete variable domain reads DSGVTQTPKHLITATGQRVTLRCSPRSGDLSVYWYQQSLDQGLQFLIQYYNGEERAKGNILERFSAQQFPDLHSELNLSSLELGDSALYFCASSVSLSGGSGANVLTFGAGSRLTVL.

This chain connects TRBV7-6 to TRBJ2-7; without DNA, the TCRdb call of TRBD1 cannot be checked. In germline, CDR1 is SGHVS, CDR2 FNYEAQ. The CDR3 extends over 15 amino acids. The CDR3 spells CASSLTGDGDYEQYF.

The genes are TRBV10-3 and TRBJ1-3. The CDR3 runs to 13 residues. Germline values: CDR1 ENHRY, CDR2 SYGVKD. CDR3 in amino acids: CAITGSEGNTIYF.